The 20 T cell receptor beta chains reported below all come from one sample, sequenced in a study of blood T cells in healthy people across ages. The use of a sample-barcoded 5' primer and a J-beta primer mix characterized a second PCR of about 7 to 12 cycles. TCRdb called the 5' RACE reads again in MiXCR, with one record for every CDR3 protein. The sample lists about 1.6 million distinct CDR3 sequences; 30% to 40% were seen once. The sample taken for sequencing was blood. The source is a woman aged 25 to 39 in good health.

This clonotype was seen more than once but under ten times. The rearrangement links TRBV2 to TRBJ2-1; maybe TRBD2 (6 bases). V lost 7 bases to trimming and J lost 3 bases, with 16 bases between them. CDR1 is SNHLY and CDR2 is FYNNEI in the germline V gene. The CDR3 has 15 amino acids. For the CDR3, the DNA is TGTGCCAGCAAAGGAGGGCCCGGGAGCTACAATGAGCAGTTCTTC. Amino acid sequence: CASKGGPGSYNEQFF. The full variable domain, with the rest looked up from reference TRBV2 and TRBJ2-1, is EPEVTQTPSHQVTQMGQEVILRCVPISNHLYFYWYRQILGQKVEFLVSFYNNEISEKSEIFDDQFSVERPDGSNFTLKIRSTKLEDSAMYFCASKGGPGSYNEQFFGPGTRLTVL.

For this clonotype: At one boundary the junction diverges from the germline segment, which might be a read error. V is TRBV7-9 and J is TRBJ2-5; tentatively, D is TRBD2 (5 bases). Germline V gene lookup returns CDR1 SEHNR and CDR2 FQNEAQ (reference sequence). CDR3 length: 13 residues. DNA of the CDR3: TGTGCCAGCAGCTTAGGACTAAAAGAGGCCCAGTACTTC. Translation gives CASSLGLKEAQYF.

The chain recombines TRBV7-8 with TRBJ1-1; possibly TRBD1 for D (5 bases). The CDR3 consists of 18 residues. The germline CDR1 and CDR2 sequences are SGHVS and FQNEAQ. The V gene lost 0 bases and the J gene lost 3 bases, with 20 bases spanning the gap. The CDR3 nucleotides read TGTGCCAGCAGCTTAGCGCGGGAGGGGAATAAGGACTACACTGAAGCTTTCTTT. It codes for CASSLAREGNKDYTEAFF.

The chain employs TRBV21-1 and TRBJ2-7. TRBV21-1 is a pseudogene. The CDR3 has 12 residues. The CDR3 coding sequence is TGTGCCAGCAGGGTAGAAGTTTACGAGCAGTACTTC. Amino acids: CASRVEVYEQYF.

V usage is TRBV5-1 and J usage is TRBJ2-3; TRBD2 agrees at 11 bases. The germline gives CDR1 SGHRS, CDR2 YFSETQ. The CDR3 contains 19 residues. Losses at the gene ends were 0 bases for V and 5 bases for J; bases not matched to a gene: 14. The CDR3 DNA is TGCGCCAGCAGCTTGGGACTAGCGGGGATCCCGGTAATTCTAGATACGCAGTATTTT. Its protein is CASSLGLAGIPVILDTQYF. Full variable domain (outside the CDR3, taken from reference TRBV5-1 and TRBJ2-3): KAGVTQTPRYLIKTRGQQVTLSCSPISGHRSVSWYQQTPGQGLQFLFEYFSETQRNKGNFPGRFSGRQFSNSRSEMNVSTLELGDSALYLCASSLGLAGIPVILDTQYFGPGTRLTVL.

This clonotype was found a few times. The CDR3 protein is CASSQVTGTTRSHEQFF. Here the CDR3 DNA reads TGTGCCAGCAGCCAAGTTACCGGGACCACAAGGTCCCATGAGCAGTTCTTC. V is TRBV3-1 and J is TRBJ2-1, with D possibly called TRBD1 or TRBD2 (5 bases each). There are 17 residues in the CDR3. V was clipped by 1 base and J by 8 bases, with 21 bases between them. CDR1 and CDR2 (germline): LGHDT, YNNKEL (reference sequence).

This clonotype has a handful of counts. One base away lies a much larger clone, so this may be a sequencing read error. The chain recombines TRBV7-9 with TRBJ2-7; 7 bases are shared with TRBD2. The trim removed 5 bases at V and 7 bases at J, leaving 11 bases unmatched. Germline V gene sequence: CDR1 SEHNR, CDR2 FQNEAQ (reference sequence). The CDR3 totals 14 residues. CDR3 nucleotide sequence: TGTGCCAGCAGCCGGGCGGGAGTATACAATGAGCAGTACTTC. Its protein product is CASSRAGVYNEQYF.

J is TRBJ2-5 and V is TRBV27; D ambiguous. Germline CDR1 and CDR2: MNHEY and SMNVEV (reference sequence). The V gene lost 4 bases and the J gene lost 5 bases, with 8 bases spanning the gap. This CDR3 region has 12 residues. The CDR3: CASSSPVETQYF. The CDR3 region has the DNA TGTGCCAGCAGTTCCCCAGTGGAGACCCAGTACTTC.

The chain has TRBV3-1 and TRBJ2-7; 9 nucleotides match TRBD1. The J segment lost 1 base and the V segment lost 0 bases, leaving 7 bases of the junction unmatched. Germline V gives CDR1 LGHDT, CDR2 YNNKEL (reference sequence). This CDR3 has 17 amino acids. Here the CDR3 DNA reads TGTGCCAGCAGCCAAGAGGTCGGGGACAGGGTGTCCTACGAGCAGTACTTC. This sequence encodes CASSQEVGDRVSYEQYF.

V usage is TRBV28 and J usage is TRBJ1-2; unclear D gene. CDR3 length: 12 residues. The V and J ends lost 1 base and 7 bases respectively, with 7 bases between them. Germline lookup yields CDR1 MDHEN and CDR2 SYDVKM. The DNA for the CDR3 is TGTGCCAGCAGTTTATCCCGAATTGGCTACACCTTC. This codes for CASSLSRIGYTF.

This clonotype occurred a few times. This rearrangement joins TRBV27 to TRBJ1-1; D gene unclear. Germline CDR1 MNHEY, CDR2 SMNVEV (reference sequence). CDR3 size: 15 residues. The V and J ends lost 6 bases and 0 bases respectively, with 14 bases between them. CDR3 in amino acids: CASRPGVYMNTEAFF. The CDR3 nucleotides are TGTGCCAGCAGGCCCGGTGTTTACATGAACACTGAAGCTTTCTTT.

V gene TRBV4-2 combines with J gene TRBJ2-7, with 15 bases identical to TRBD2. This CDR3 region has 16 residues. Germline-derived CDR1 and CDR2 are LGHNA and YNFKEQ. V lost 1 base and J lost 6; bases outside the gene matches: 4. This CDR3 is CASSQGTSGGAGEQYF. The CDR3 bases are TGTGCCAGCAGCCAAGGGACTAGCGGGGGGGCCGGCGAGCAGTACTTC.

This clonotype has a single count. V and J are TRBV27 and TRBJ1-6; no definite D call. The CDR3 contains 14 residues. The germline CDR1 and CDR2 sequences are MNHEY and SMNVEV (reference sequence). Trimming removed 6 bases from V and 9 bases from J, with 15 bases in between. The CDR3: CASRLGQMSSPLHF. CDR3 sequence (DNA): TGTGCCAGCAGGTTAGGGCAGATGAGTTCACCCCTCCACTTT.

The chain recombines TRBV7-9 with TRBJ1-6; possible D gene TRBD1, 5 bases. Trimming took off 5 bases at V and 4 bases at J, with 15 bases between the two ends. Germline lookup yields CDR1 SEHNR and CDR2 FQNEAQ (reference sequence). The CDR3 contains 16 residues. This CDR3 is CASSHPGGSYNSPLHF. The CDR3 coding sequence is TGTGCCAGCAGCCATCCCGGGGGGAGTTATAATTCACCCCTCCACTTT.

This sequence joins TRBV10-3 and TRBJ1-2, with no clear D. CDR1 is ENHRY, CDR2 SYGVKD, per germline. Deletions cut 1 base from V and 8 bases from J, with 11 bases between. The CDR3 consists of 13 residues. As DNA, the CDR3 is TGTGCCATCAGTGAGTTCCCGGGCCGCGGCTACACCTTC. Its translation is CAISEFPGRGYTF.

The J gene is TRBJ2-3, the V gene TRBV5-1; tentatively, D is TRBD1 (5 bases). Germline V lookup: CDR1 SGHRS, CDR2 YFSETQ. The V and J ends lost 4 bases and 10 bases respectively, with 19 bases between them. The CDR3 loop spans 14 amino acids. The CDR3 nucleotides are TGCGCCAGCAGCCCACAACCTGACAGTGGGGCGCAGTATTTT. It codes for CASSPQPDSGAQYF.

The genes are TRBV20-1 and TRBJ2-2; D is perhaps TRBD1 or TRBD2 (5 bases each). CDR3 size: 14 residues. V dropped 3 bases and J dropped 4 bases, with 12 bases sitting between them. Germline CDR1 reads DFQATT; CDR2 reads SNEGSKA (reference sequence). The CDR3 bases are TGCAGTGCTAGCCGGGCTGGGGGCACCGGGGAGCTGTTTTTT. Its translation: CSASRAGGTGELFF.

This clonotype was seen a handful of times. The chain combines TRBV20-1 with TRBJ1-2; TRBD1 agrees at 7 bases. Germline-derived CDR1 and CDR2 are DFQATT and SNEGSKA (reference sequence). With V trimmed by 3 bases and J by 8 bases, 3 bases remained unmatched. The CDR3 is 11 residues long. CDR3 coding DNA: TGCAGTGCTAGGACAGGGATGGGCTACACCTTC. Protein: CSARTGMGYTF.

This chain joins TRBV29-1 and TRBJ2-7; D is uncertain. Looked up from germline, CDR1 is SQVTM and CDR2 is ANQGSEA. The CDR3 consists of 12 residues. Deletions cut 6 bases from V and 2 bases from J, with 11 bases between. The CDR3 loop reads CSVVDGAYEQYF. The DNA of the CDR3 is TGCAGCGTCGTGGACGGAGCCTACGAGCAGTACTTC.

This chain uses TRBV29-1 with TRBJ2-3; D unclear. V was cut by 5 bases and J by 1 base, with 10 bases left in between. This CDR3 has 13 residues. The germline V gene encodes CDR1 SQVTM and CDR2 ANQGSEA. The CDR3 loop is CSVHGGRTDTQYF. The CDR3, as DNA: TGCAGCGTTCACGGCGGACGCACAGATACGCAGTATTTT.